The 4 T cell receptor beta chains given below trace back to one sample, sequenced in a study of graft-versus-host responses after intestinal transplantation. Assay: immunoSEQ multiplex PCR; the TCRdb copy retains only in-frame clones and omits some. The sample yields 96,000 or so clones, around 90% seen once. These receptors have no identified antigens. The source material was unstimulated CD4+ T cells sorted from spleen or lymph node cells, sampled before intestinal transplant. These receptors were taken from a human donor who received an intestinal transplant.

Here the CDR3 reads CAISEPIRGGLSGELFF. CDR3 DNA sequence: TGTGCCATCAGTGAGCCGATTCGGGGGGGCCTCTCCGGGGAGCTGTTTTTT. The chain couples TRBV10-3 to TRBJ2-2; 8 bases are a match to TRBD2. The CDR3 is made up of 17 amino acids. Germline V CDR1 and CDR2: ENHRY, SYGVKD. The V gene end was trimmed by 2 bases and the J gene end by 6 bases; junction bases not matched to a gene: 11.

The CDR3 is CATSRELAPAQLSYNEQFF. The CDR3 DNA follows: TGTGCCACCAGCAGAGAGCTTGCCCCAGCGCAACTCTCCTACAATGAGCAGTTCTTC. The chain combines TRBV15 with TRBJ2-1; D ambiguous. The CDR3 has 19 residues. Germline V gene data show CDR1 as LNHNV and CDR2 as YYDKDF (reference sequence). The V end was cut by 0 bases, the J end by 0 bases, with 18 bases between.

The V call is TRBV18, the J call TRBJ2-3; TRBD2 matches 7 bases. Trimming cost V 6 bases and J 6 bases; bases outside gene matches: 6. This CDR3 region has 13 residues. CDR1 and CDR2 (germline): KGHSH, LQKENI. Here the CDR3 reads CASSLGTTDTQYF. CDR3 bases: TGTGCCAGCTCCCTTGGGACTACGGATACGCAGTATTTT.

The chain recombines TRBV6-5 with TRBJ1-5; no firm D call. V was clipped by 6 bases and J by 0 bases, with 3 bases between them. Germline loops: CDR1 MNHEY, CDR2 SVGAGI. The CDR3 runs to 12 residues. CDR3: CASSVSNQPQHF. As DNA, the CDR3 is TGTGCCAGCAGCGTTAGCAATCAGCCCCAGCATTTT.